These T cell receptor beta chains were read from a single sample in a study of cytomegalovirus exposure and HLA in healthy donors. The assay was immunoSEQ multiplex PCR, and TCRdb's table has in-frame clones only and misses some. The sample has approximately 170,000 clones; around 85% are singletons. Material for sequencing was PBMCs. These receptors were obtained from a man aged 50 to 59 in good health and CMV-seropositive. Both conserved end residues are part of each CDR3. A D gene is named only where the DNA matches it firmly. Not every row has a clone size; where given, it reads once, few, many or a size class.

once	TRBJ1-2	TRBD1	TRBV30	TGTGCCTGGAGTGTACACGAGGGGGCGGTTGGCTACACCTTC	CAWSVHEGAVGYTF
.	TRBJ2-6	TRBD1	TRBV7-3	TGTGCCAGCAGCTGGACAGGGACCGGGGCCAACGTCCTGACTTTC	CASSWTGTGANVLTF
.	TRBJ2-7	TRBD1	TRBV25-1	TGTGCCAGCAGTGAACGGACAGGGGTTTACGAGCAGTACTTC	CASSERTGVYEQYF
.	TRBJ1-1	.	TRBV9	TGTGCCAGCAGCGTATCGGGTCGCACTGAAGCTTTCTTT	CASSVSGRTEAFF
.	TRBJ2-1	TRBD2	TRBV28	TGTGCCAGCAGGGGGACTAGTGTGTTCTTC	CASRGTSVFF
.	TRBJ2-1	TRBD1	TRBV28	TGTGCCAGCAGTTCCAGACGGACAGGGGCGCGTGAGCAGTTCTTC	CASSSRRTGAREQFF
.	TRBJ2-7	TRBD1	TRBV6-5	TGTGCCAGCAGTTACTCCGGGACAGGGCGAGGCGAGCAGTACTTC	CASSYSGTGRGEQYF
.	TRBJ2-7	.	TRBV7-3	TGTGCCAGCAGCTTAGCCCCCCGGGGGAGCTACGAGCAGTACTTC	CASSLAPRGSYEQYF
.	TRBJ2-1	TRBD2	TRBV27	TGTGCCAGCAGTCGGACGTTGACTAGCGAACCTTACAATGAGCAGTTCTTC	CASSRTLTSEPYNEQFF
few	TRBJ1-1	.	TRBV5-1	TGCGCCAGCAGCTCGGACGGGGACACTGAAGCTTTCTTT	CASSSDGDTEAFF
.	TRBJ2-5	.	TRBV7-2	TGTGCCAGCAGATTCAGGGGGCTTAGCGGGAGCCTTTCGACCCAGTACTTC	CASRFRGLSGSLSTQYF
once	TRBJ2-5	TRBD2	TRBV6-1	TGTGCCAGCAGACGGGCGGGGGTAGGGGAGACCCAGTACTTC	CASRRAGVGETQYF
.	TRBJ2-7	TRBD1	TRBV27	TGTGCCAGCAGTCCCAGACAGGGGACCTACGAGCAGTACTTC	CASSPRQGTYEQYF
.	TRBJ2-7	.	TRBV10-1	TGCGCCAGCAGTGAGTTCGTTACGGGGACAACCTCCTACGAGCAGTACTTC	CASSEFVTGTTSYEQYF
.	TRBJ2-1	TRBD2	TRBV7-2	TGTGCCAGCAGCTTAAGTAGCGGGAGTTCCTACAATGAGCAGTTCTTC	CASSLSSGSSYNEQFF
once	TRBJ1-4	.	TRBV7-6	TGTGCCAGCAGTCCCAACAGGGCTGAAAAACTGTTTTTT	CASSPNRAEKLFF
.	TRBJ2-5	TRBD2	TRBV5-1	TGCGCCAGCAGCGCGGGACTAGCCGAAGAGACCCAGTACTTC	CASSAGLAEETQYF
.	TRBJ1-6	.	TRBV18	TGTGCCAGCTCACCAGAGAGCTCCTATAATTCACCCCTCCACTTT	CASSPESSYNSPLHF
.	TRBJ2-5	TRBD1	TRBV18	TGTGCCAGCTCACGCATAGGGACAGGGAAAAAAGAGACCCAGTACTTC	CASSRIGTGKKETQYF
.	TRBJ2-5	TRBD2	TRBV7-9	TGTGCCAGCAGCCTCACTAGCGGACAAGAGACCCAGTACTTC	CASSLTSGQETQYF
.	TRBJ1-4	TRBD1	TRBV30	TGTGCCTGGACTTCCGGGACAGGGGACCAGGGGCTGTTTTTT	CAWTSGTGDQGLFF
.	TRBJ2-3	TRBD1	TRBV25-1	TGTGCCAGCGGGGGGACAGGGGGGACGAGAGATACGCAGTATTTT	CASGGTGGTRDTQYF
.	TRBJ1-1	.	TRBV15	TGTGCCACCAGCAGAGATGGGGGCAGGATGAACACTGAAGCTTTCTTT	CATSRDGGRMNTEAFF
few	TRBJ1-4	.	TRBV4-2	TGTGCCAGCAGCCCGGGGGGGACGGGGAATGAAAAACTGTTTTTT	CASSPGGTGNEKLFF
.	TRBJ1-1	.	TRBV5-4	TGTGCCAGCAGCGTTGACAGTTTCAACACTGAAGCTTTCTTT	CASSVDSFNTEAFF
once	TRBJ1-5	.	TRBV6-1	TGTGCCAGCAGTGAACCCACAGGGAATCAGCCCCAGCATTTT	CASSEPTGNQPQHF
.	TRBJ1-1	.	TRBV4-1	TGCGCCAGCAGCCAAAATTCACGGGGGGGGCGCATAGTATCGGCTTTCTTT	CASSQNSRGGRIVSAFF
.	TRBJ2-7	.	TRBV18	TGTGCCAGCTCCCCGTCGAGGGGGTACCACGAGCAGTACTTC	CASSPSRGYHEQYF
.	TRBJ1-1	.	TRBV6-5	TGTGCCAGCAGGGGCACAGGGAACACTGAAGCTTTCTTT	CASRGTGNTEAFF
.	TRBJ2-4	.	TRBV4-1	TGCGCCAGCAGCCAATGGACTGAGGGAAACATTCAGTACTTC	CASSQWTEGNIQYF
.	TRBJ1-1	.	TRBV6-5	TGTGCCAGCAGTTACTCGCGCCGGTTTAACACTGAAGCTTTCTTT	CASSYSRRFNTEAFF
.	TRBJ2-7	TRBD2	TRBV9	TGTGCCAGCAGCGTAGCTTACGGGGGGGGCGAGCAGTACTTC	CASSVAYGGGEQYF
.	TRBJ2-7	.	TRBV10-2	TGCGCCAGCAACGATAACGGGGGAACGCAGTACTTC	CASNDNGGTQYF
.	TRBJ1-5	.	TRBV23-1	TGCGCCAGCAGCCGCTCGGGCAATCAGCCCCAGCATTTT	CASSRSGNQPQHF
.	TRBJ1-2	.	TRBV9	TGTGCCAGCAGCGGAGGGACAAGCTATGGCTACACCTTC	CASSGGTSYGYTF
.	TRBJ2-7	.	TRBV28	TGTGCCAGCAGTTTCCACAGGGTCGAGCAGTACTTC	CASSFHRVEQYF
.	TRBJ1-6	TRBD1	TRBV30	TGTGCCTGGAGTGTACCCGACAGGGTGGCGGGATCACCCCTCCACTTT	CAWSVPDRVAGSPLHF
.	TRBJ1-4	.	TRBV7-9	TGTGCCAGCAGCTCTGGGGGGGATGAAAAACTGTTTTTT	CASSSGGDEKLFF
.	TRBJ2-1	.	TRBV19	TGTGCCAGTAGTATCGGTAGACACCAGCGGTACAATGAGCAGTTCTTC	CASSIGRHQRYNEQFF
.	TRBJ1-1	.	TRBV9	TGTGCCAGCAGCGGAGAAACTTCCAACACTGAAGCTTTCTTT	CASSGETSNTEAFF
.	TRBJ2-7	TRBD1	TRBV6-5	TGTGCCAGCAGTACGCCCGGGACAGGGAGGTACGAGCAGTACTTC	CASSTPGTGRYEQYF
.	TRBJ2-1	TRBD1	TRBV28	TGTGCCAGCAGTTTATTAGGGGGCCAGGTGGGTGAGCAGTTCTTC	CASSLLGGQVGEQFF
.	TRBJ2-7	.	TRBV10-3	TGTGCCATCAGAGCTACAGGGTGGGCGACCTACGAGCAGTACTTC	CAIRATGWATYEQYF
.	TRBJ2-2	.	TRBV7-3	TGTGCCAGCAGCCGAAACGGCGGGGAGCTGTTTTTT	CASSRNGGELFF
.	TRBJ2-1	TRBD2	TRBV5-1	TGCGCCAGCAGCTTGGTACCCCCTGCAGCGGGAGGGCCCGATGAGCAGTTCTTC	CASSLVPPAAGGPDEQFF
.	TRBJ2-5	.	TRBV4-3	TGCGCCAGCAGCCAACTTCTAGTGGAGACCCAGTACTTC	CASSQLLVETQYF
.	TRBJ2-3	.	TRBV18	TGTGCCAGCTCACCACCGGCTCCCACAGATACGCAGTATTTT	CASSPPAPTDTQYF
.	TRBJ2-7	TRBD2	TRBV28	TGTGCCAGCAGTTTGCTTGTGGGGGCGGGAGGCTCCGAGCAGTACTTC	CASSLLVGAGGSEQYF
.	TRBJ1-4	TRBD1	TRBV4-2	TGTGCCAGCAGCCAAAATACAAGGACAGGCTCCTCTGAAAAACTGTTTTTT	CASSQNTRTGSSEKLFF
.	TRBJ2-1	TRBD2	TRBV7-6	TGTGCCAGCAGCTCTACTAGCGGGAGCTACAATGAGCAGTTCTTC	CASSSTSGSYNEQFF
.	TRBJ1-4	.	TRBV28	TGTGCCAGCAGTTTGGGGGGTGGAGCTAATGAAAAACTGTTTTTT	CASSLGGGANEKLFF
.	TRBJ1-1	.	TRBV25-1	TGTGCCAGCAGTGGAGGACAGAACACTGAAGCTTTCTTT	CASSGGQNTEAFF
once	TRBJ1-2	.	TRBV5-5	TGTGCCAGCAGCTTGGACTTCGCGGCCTATGGCTACACCTTC	CASSLDFAAYGYTF
.	TRBJ2-7	.	TRBV28	TGTGCCAGCCTAGGGGTTAGCTCCTACGAGCAGTACTTC	CASLGVSSYEQYF
.	TRBJ2-1	.	TRBV7-3	TGTGCCAGCAGCCGGGAGCCTAGCTCCTACAATGAGCAGTTCTTC	CASSREPSSYNEQFF
.	TRBJ1-5	.	TRBV6-6	TGTGCCAGCAGCATATCAGGGAGCAATCAGCCCCAGCATTTT	CASSISGSNQPQHF
once	TRBJ1-4	.	TRBV30	TGTGCCTGGAGTCTACACGGAGGAGAAAAACTGTTTTTT	CAWSLHGGEKLFF